The 17 T cell receptor beta chains below all came from one sample that was sequenced in a study of T-cell reconstitution after alpha-beta-depleted transplantation in children. The authors prepared the TCRbeta library with unique molecular identifiers. MiXCR was run by TCRdb on the PCR reads, yielding one entry per CDR3 protein. Of about 250,000 distinct CDR3 sequences listed, under 30% are singletons. Sequencing was performed on PBMCs, mostly from graft donor cells, taken 360 days after TCRalphabeta/CD19-depleted stem cell transplant. Receptor source: a female patient aged 2-15 years who had a stem cell transplant for congenital amegakaryocytic thrombocytopenia, so the T cells may come from the graft donor.

In this sample, this clonotype turned up many times. The V gene is TRBV5-1, the J gene TRBJ1-2; 9 bases align to TRBD1. V lost 4 bases, J lost 7 bases, and 11 bases stayed unmatched. CDR3 length equals 15 residues. The germline gives CDR1 SGHRS, CDR2 YFSETQ. The CDR3 protein is CASSINRGRESGYTF. CDR3 DNA: TGCGCCAGCAGCATAAACAGGGGGCGCGAAAGTGGCTACACCTTC.

This chain connects TRBV10-3 to TRBJ2-3; 7 bases agree with TRBD1. J was trimmed by 3 bases and V by 4 bases; bases with no gene match: 10. The CDR3 is 16 residues long. The V gene's germline CDR1 is ENHRY and CDR2 SYGVKD. The CDR3 bases are TGTGCCATCAGTGGGGACAGATGGAAAGGGACAGATACGCAGTATTTT. Residues: CAISGDRWKGTDTQYF.

The table lists this clonotype with a few counts. The chain carries TRBV18 and TRBJ1-4; weak D call: TRBD1 (6 bases). The germline V gene has CDR1 KGHSH and CDR2 LQKENI. The CDR3 is made up of 14 amino acids. The V end lost 3 bases, the J end lost 8 bases, and 13 bases lay between the germline ends. Written as DNA, the CDR3 is TGTGCCAGCTCACCCGGACACAGGGAGGAAAAACTGTTTTTT. Protein: CASSPGHREEKLFF.

This clonotype was detected only once. The J gene is TRBJ1-1, the V gene TRBV6-5; D might be TRBD1 (6 bases). CDR3 length: 14 residues. Trimming pared 2 bases from V and 1 base from J, leaving 8 bases between. Germline V gene data show CDR1 as MNHEY and CDR2 as SVGAGI. CDR3 nucleotides: TGTGCCAGCAGTTACGGGGGCTGGAACACTGAAGCTTTCTTT. Its translation: CASSYGGWNTEAFF.

The chain joins TRBV20-1 to TRBJ2-7, with no clear D. Germline V lookup: CDR1 DFQATT, CDR2 SNEGSKA (reference sequence). The CDR3 is 12 residues long. Trimming removed 6 bases from V and 6 bases from J, with 15 bases in between. The CDR3 sequence is CSAPAQGFEQYF. The CDR3 DNA follows: TGCAGTGCGCCCGCCCAAGGGTTCGAGCAGTACTTC.

The chain has TRBV7-9 and TRBJ2-1, with 7 bases aligning to TRBD1. Unmatched junction bases numbered 6, after V lost 2 bases and J lost 8 bases. The germline gives CDR1 SEHNR, CDR2 FQNEAQ (reference sequence). The CDR3 has 14 residues. Written as DNA, the CDR3 is TGTGCCAGCAGCTTAAGGGGGCAAAGTGATGAGCAGTTCTTC. This gives the protein CASSLRGQSDEQFF.

This clonotype has ten or more counts. The CDR3 loop reads CSALGTGTVQYEQYF. The CDR3 coding sequence is TGCAGTGCCCTCGGTACCGGGACAGTCCAATACGAGCAGTACTTC. The chain joins TRBV20-1 to TRBJ2-7; 7 bases match TRBD1. CDR3 length equals 15 residues. The J segment lost 4 bases and the V segment lost 6 bases, leaving 15 bases of the junction unmatched. Germline V lookup: CDR1 DFQATT, CDR2 SNEGSKA (reference sequence).

This clonotype has more than one count but fewer than ten. The chain links TRBV18 to TRBJ2-3, with D possibly being TRBD1 (6 bases). This CDR3 has 20 residues. The germline V gene has CDR1 KGHSH and CDR2 LQKENI. The germline V and J ends were trimmed by 4 bases and 1 base, with 27 bases remaining between them. CDR3 DNA sequence: TGTGCCAGCTCACACAGACCCGGGACATCCATCCCTCGGGGCACAGATACGCAGTATTTT. This codes for CASSHRPGTSIPRGTDTQYF.

The V call is TRBV5-1, the J call TRBJ2-3, with TRBD2 matching over 9 bases. The CDR3 runs 14 residues. Germline values: CDR1 SGHRS, CDR2 YFSETQ. The J segment lost 4 bases and the V segment lost 3 bases, leaving 3 bases of the junction unmatched. The CDR3 DNA reads as TGCGCCAGCAGCTCTAGCGGGGCGGCAGATACGCAGTATTTT. It specifies CASSSSGAADTQYF.

This clonotype was detected ten times or more. This sequence joins TRBV9 and TRBJ2-7; TRBD1 matches 7 bases. The V and J ends lost 0 bases and 2 bases, in that order; junction bases with no gene match: 2. This CDR3 has 14 residues. Germline V CDR1 and CDR2: SGDLS, YYNGEE. The CDR3 nucleotides read TGTGCCAGCAGCGTAGGGGACAGTACCTACGAGCAGTACTTC. Translating it yields CASSVGDSTYEQYF.

The chain uses TRBV28 and TRBJ2-1; 7 positions agree with TRBD2. Germline values: CDR1 MDHEN, CDR2 SYDVKM. The CDR3 is 14 amino acids. V was clipped by 2 bases and J by 2 bases; unmatched bases: 0. In nucleotides, the CDR3 is TGTGCCAGCAGTTTAGCGGGAGCCTACAATGAGCAGTTCTTC. As protein: CASSLAGAYNEQFF.

This chain uses TRBV7-9 with TRBJ2-1, with D possibly matching TRBD1 (6 bases). V was clipped by 1 base and J by 12 bases, with 16 bases between them. Per germline, CDR1 SEHNR and CDR2 FQNEAQ (reference sequence). The CDR3 runs 14 residues. In DNA, the CDR3 is TGTGCCAGCAGCTTAGGGACAGAGAGGGTCAGGCAGTTCTTC. This codes for CASSLGTERVRQFF.

The chain has TRBV5-4 and TRBJ2-2; 9 bases match TRBD1. V was pared by 4 bases and J by 5 bases, with 6 bases of the junction left unmatched. There are 15 residues in the CDR3. Germline-derived CDR1 and CDR2 are SGHNT and YYREEE (reference sequence). The CDR3 sequence: CASSLGQGWTGELFF. In nucleotides, the CDR3 is TGTGCCAGCAGCCTTGGACAGGGGTGGACCGGGGAGCTGTTTTTT.

This clonotype was observed a handful of times. The chain carries TRBV5-8 and TRBJ2-5; either TRBD1 or TRBD2 may fit D (5 bases each). V was pared by 7 bases and J by 7 bases, with 23 bases between. From germline, CDR1 is SGHTS and CDR2 YDEGEE. The length of the CDR3 is 15 residues. CDR3 sequence reads: CASVLGELQPGTQYF. The CDR3 DNA follows: TGTGCCAGCGTTCTAGGGGAGCTCCAGCCGGGGACCCAGTACTTC.

This chain links TRBV12-3 or TRBV12-4 with TRBJ2-2; D remains unclear. This CDR3 is built from 14 residues. The V and J ends lost 4 bases and 6 bases respectively, with 12 bases between them. CDR3 residues: CASSSVRLAGELFF. CDR3 DNA: TGTGCCAGCAGTTCTGTCCGGTTGGCCGGGGAGCTGTTTTTT.

CDR3 nucleotides: TGCAGCGGAGAGGCTAGGTTTAAGGCAGATACGCAGTATTTT. This encodes CSGEARFKADTQYF. The J gene is TRBJ2-3, the V gene TRBV29-1; D unclear. Germline CDR1 and CDR2: SQVTM and ANQGSEA. Trimming stripped 7 bases from V and 4 bases from J, with 18 bases between. The length of the CDR3 is 14 residues.

V usage is TRBV20-1 and J usage is TRBJ1-5; D possibly corresponds to TRBD1 (6 bases). Between the trimmed V and J ends, which lost 3 bases and 4 bases, there was a span of 19 bases. The CDR3 is made up of 16 amino acids. Looked up from germline, CDR1 is DFQATT and CDR2 is SNEGSKA (reference sequence). CDR3 sequence reads: CSASGRGHVNNQPQHF. DNA for the CDR3: TGCAGTGCTAGTGGACGGGGACACGTCAATAATCAGCCCCAGCATTTT.